Each of the 17 T cell receptor beta chains below was sequenced from the same sample in a study of Ad26.COV2.S vaccination and SARS-CoV-2 variants. This sample's treatment: roughly 18 received Ad26.COV2.S at low or high dose, single or two shots; about 5 received placebo; per-sample allocation not given. Day 63 after the first vaccine or placebo injection was the time point for sampling. This table comes from immunoSEQ multiplex PCR, and its TCRdb copy is limited to in-frame clones, with some not included. The sample includes 430,000 or so clones, around 90% of them seen just once. Specimen: peripheral blood, collected in a trial of Ad26.COV2.S vaccine versus placebo. The receptors were sampled from a person between 18 and 60 years old who received the Ad26.COV2.S COVID-19 vaccine or a placebo.

The chain has TRBV27 and TRBJ2-7; TRBD2 might be the D (5 bases). The germline CDR1 and CDR2 sequences are MNHEY and SMNVEV (reference sequence). The CDR3 has 15 residues. Trimming removed 2 bases at V and 3 bases at J, with 14 bases between. The CDR3 here is CASSLRAGGYYEQYF. CDR3 coding DNA: TGTGCCAGCAGTTTACGGGCAGGAGGATACTACGAGCAGTACTTC.

The chain combines TRBV30 with TRBJ2-4; 10 bases line up with TRBD2. V was clipped by 3 bases and J by 0 bases; unmatched bases: 8. The CDR3 is 17 amino acids. CDR1 GTSNPN and CDR2 SVGIG come from the germline V gene (reference sequence). The CDR3 reads CAWRMTLAGLAKNIQYF. Written as DNA, the CDR3 is TGTGCCTGGAGGATGACACTAGCGGGACTAGCCAAAAACATTCAGTACTTC.

The rearrangement links TRBV3-1 (or the pseudogene TRBV3-2) to TRBJ2-5; no clear D. The ends were cut back, 8 bases at V and 7 bases at J, with 23 bases in the middle. CDR3 length: 15 residues. Germline V gene lookup returns CDR1 LGHDT and CDR2 YNNKEL (reference sequence). CDR3 nucleotides: TGTGCCAGCGAACCAAGTGAGGCTGGATATGGGACCCAGTACTTC. Amino acid sequence: CASEPSEAGYGTQYF.

This sequence joins TRBV4-3 and TRBJ2-2; D tentatively fits TRBD1 or TRBD2 (6 bases each). Deletions cut 0 bases from V and 12 bases from J, with 14 bases between. The CDR3 runs to 14 residues. The V gene's germline CDR1 is LGHNA and CDR2 YSLEER. The CDR3, as DNA: TGCGCCAGCAGCCAAGATTTATGGGGGGCGAAGCTGTTTTTT. Protein: CASSQDLWGAKLFF.

V and J are TRBV7-2 and TRBJ2-7, with TRBD1 matching over 7 bases. The V gene's germline CDR1 is SGHTA and CDR2 FQGNSA. V trimming: 2 bases; J trimming: 6 bases; junction bases outside the gene matches: 19. The CDR3 has 18 residues. The CDR3 here is CASSLSGYRGRAFSEQYF. DNA of the CDR3: TGTGCCAGCAGCTTATCCGGGTACAGGGGCCGCGCTTTTTCCGAGCAGTACTTC.

This CDR3 reads CASSFRTSGRTRTGELFF. The CDR3 DNA is TGTGCCAGCAGTTTCCGGACTAGCGGGAGGACCCGAACCGGGGAGCTGTTTTTT. The V gene is TRBV6-2 or TRBV6-3, the J gene TRBJ2-2; 14 nucleotides agree with TRBD2. Germline V lookup: CDR1 MNHEY, CDR2 SVGEGT. This CDR3 has 18 amino acids. The V segment lost 4 bases and the J segment 5 bases; nucleotides outside the gene matches: 9.

This chain joins TRBV24-1 and TRBJ2-2; 8 bases line up with TRBD2. J was trimmed by 2 bases and V by 10 bases; bases with no gene match: 2. CDR3 length: 13 residues. Looked up from germline, CDR1 is KGHDR and CDR2 is SFDVKD. The CDR3 region has the DNA TGTGCCACAAGCGGGAGAAACACCGGGGAGCTGTTTTTT. It translates to CATSGRNTGELFF.

This rearrangement joins TRBV7-2 to TRBJ1-2; 9 nucleotides line up with TRBD1. The CDR3 length is 15 residues. CDR1 SGHTA and CDR2 FQGNSA come from the germline V gene. V was pared by 0 bases and J by 3 bases, with 2 bases of the junction left unmatched. CDR3 bases: TGTGCCAGCAGCTTAGCGACAGGGGGAGACTATGGCTACACCTTC. Its translation: CASSLATGGDYGYTF.

This chain joins TRBV4-1 and TRBJ2-1; 12 bases agree with TRBD2. The J segment lost 9 bases and the V segment lost 2 bases, leaving 11 bases of the junction unmatched. The CDR3 has 17 residues. Per germline, CDR1 MGHRA and CDR2 YSYEKL. In nucleotides, the CDR3 is TGCGCCAGCAGCCAACCGACTAGCGGGAGTCGTCGTAGTGAGCAGTTCTTC. This encodes CASSQPTSGSRRSEQFF.

This sequence joins TRBV28 and TRBJ2-1, with 9 bases matching TRBD2. This CDR3 contains 15 residues. Trimming cost V 6 bases and J 7 bases; bases outside gene matches: 10. Per germline, CDR1 MDHEN and CDR2 SYDVKM. In nucleotides, the CDR3 is TGTGCCAGCAGCTTAGCGGGAGAGGGATGGAATGAGCAGTTCTTC. Translation: CASSLAGEGWNEQFF. Together with reference TRBV28 and TRBJ2-1, the CDR3 gives the full variable domain: DVKVTQSSRYLVKRTGEKVFLECVQDMDHENMFWYRQDPGLGLRLIYFSYDVKMKEKGDIPEGYSVSREKKERFSLILESASTNQTSMYLCASSLAGEGWNEQFFGPGTRLTVL.

The chain uses TRBV11-2 and TRBJ2-2; D remains ambiguous. The CDR3 runs to 15 residues. Trimming cost V 2 bases and J 1 base, with 8 bases left between them. The V gene's germline CDR1 is SGHAT and CDR2 FQNNGV. CDR3 sequence reads: CASSLRVVNTGELFF. CDR3 DNA: TGTGCCAGCAGCTTACGGGTGGTGAACACCGGGGAGCTGTTTTTT.

This chain uses TRBV11-2 with TRBJ1-2; 7 nucleotides agree with TRBD1. J gave up 2 bases and V 4 bases, and 4 bases lay outside the gene matches. The germline V gene encodes CDR1 SGHAT and CDR2 FQNNGV. This CDR3 comprises 14 residues. In nucleotides, the CDR3 is TGTGCCAGCAGCTCATCGACAGGGAACTATGGCTACACCTTC. Translating it yields CASSSSTGNYGYTF.

The V and J genes are TRBV2 and TRBJ2-6; perhaps TRBD1 as D (6 bases). CDR1 SNHLY and CDR2 FYNNEI come from the germline V gene. V was pared by 6 bases and J by 3 bases, with 12 bases between. The CDR3 spans 15 residues. In DNA form, the CDR3 reads TGTGCCAGCAGGAAACAGGGAAATGGGGCCAACGTCCTGACTTTC. Translated: CASRKQGNGANVLTF.

This rearrangement joins TRBV7-9 to TRBJ1-1, with TRBD1 matching 8 bases. The V and J ends lost 5 bases and 3 bases, in that order; junction bases with no gene match: 11. CDR1 is SEHNR and CDR2 is FQNEAQ in the germline V gene (reference sequence). This CDR3 has 16 residues. This CDR3 is CASSRRGQGRDTEAFF. The CDR3 nucleotides are TGTGCCAGCAGCCGCCGAGGACAGGGCCGGGACACTGAAGCTTTCTTT.

The chain couples TRBV7-9 to TRBJ2-6; unclear D gene. Trimming shortened V by 10 bases and J by 6 bases, and 10 bases separated the two germline ends. CDR3 length equals 12 residues. Germline CDR1 and CDR2: SEHNR and FQNEAQ (reference sequence). CDR3 DNA: TGTGCCATCGAGGTTGAGGCCAACGTCCTGACTTTC. Translated, it gives CAIEVEANVLTF.

The V gene is TRBV7-2, the J gene TRBJ2-5; TRBD1 is a possible D gene (6 bases). The CDR3 spans 15 residues. In germline, CDR1 is SGHTA, CDR2 FQGNSA. Trimming removed 5 bases at V and 5 bases at J, with 18 bases between. DNA for the CDR3: TGTGCCAGCAGCCAGCCTTGGGCAGGGGCGGAGACCCAGTACTTC. Its protein product is CASSQPWAGAETQYF.

This clone was counted at least ten times. Here the CDR3 reads CASSMDQSVSEQYF. The CDR3 DNA reads as TGTGCCAGCAGTATGGACCAATCAGTCTCCGAGCAGTACTTC. The rearrangement uses TRBV6-2 or TRBV6-3 and TRBJ2-7; D gene ambiguous. CDR1 and CDR2 (germline): MNHEY, SVGEGT. With 5 bases removed from V and 6 bases from J, the gap between germline ends came to 17 bases. The CDR3 totals 14 residues.